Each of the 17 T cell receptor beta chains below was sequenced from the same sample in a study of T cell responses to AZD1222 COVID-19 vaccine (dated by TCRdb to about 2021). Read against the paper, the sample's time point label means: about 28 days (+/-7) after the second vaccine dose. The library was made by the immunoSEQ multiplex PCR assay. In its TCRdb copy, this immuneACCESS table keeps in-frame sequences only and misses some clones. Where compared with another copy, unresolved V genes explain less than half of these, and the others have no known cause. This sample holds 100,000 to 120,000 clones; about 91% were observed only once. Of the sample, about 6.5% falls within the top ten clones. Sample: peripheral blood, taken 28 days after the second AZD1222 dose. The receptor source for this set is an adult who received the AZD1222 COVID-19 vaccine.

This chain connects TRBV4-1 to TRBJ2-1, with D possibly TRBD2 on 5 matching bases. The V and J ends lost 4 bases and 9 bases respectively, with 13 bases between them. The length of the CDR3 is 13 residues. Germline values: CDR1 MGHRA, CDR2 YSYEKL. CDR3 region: CASSLRDNTEQFF. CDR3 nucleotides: TGCGCCAGCAGCCTTCGGGATAACACTGAGCAGTTCTTC.

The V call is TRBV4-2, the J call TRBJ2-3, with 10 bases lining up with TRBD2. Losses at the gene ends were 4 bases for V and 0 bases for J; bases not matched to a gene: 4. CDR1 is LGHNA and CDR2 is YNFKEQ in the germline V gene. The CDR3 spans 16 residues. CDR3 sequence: CASSLSGGKSTDTQYF. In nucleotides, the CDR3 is TGTGCCAGCAGCCTTAGCGGGGGGAAGAGCACAGATACGCAGTATTTT.

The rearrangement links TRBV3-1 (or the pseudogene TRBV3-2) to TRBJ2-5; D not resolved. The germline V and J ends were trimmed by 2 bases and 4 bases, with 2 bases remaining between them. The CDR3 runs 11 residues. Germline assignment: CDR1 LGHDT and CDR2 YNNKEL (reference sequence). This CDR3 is CASSQLETQYF. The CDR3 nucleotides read TGTGCCAGCAGCCAACTAGAGACCCAGTACTTC.

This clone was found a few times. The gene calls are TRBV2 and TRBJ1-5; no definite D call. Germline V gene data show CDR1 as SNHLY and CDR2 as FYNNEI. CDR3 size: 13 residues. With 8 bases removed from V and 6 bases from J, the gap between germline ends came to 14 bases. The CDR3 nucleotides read TGTGCCAGCGGATGGGAGGGTCGTCAGCCCCAGCATTTT. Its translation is CASGWEGRQPQHF. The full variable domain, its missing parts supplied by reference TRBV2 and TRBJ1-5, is EPEVTQTPSHQVTQMGQEVILRCVPISNHLYFYWYRQILGQKVEFLVSFYNNEISEKSEIFDDQFSVERPDGSNFTLKIRSTKLEDSAMYFCASGWEGRQPQHFGDGTRLSIL.

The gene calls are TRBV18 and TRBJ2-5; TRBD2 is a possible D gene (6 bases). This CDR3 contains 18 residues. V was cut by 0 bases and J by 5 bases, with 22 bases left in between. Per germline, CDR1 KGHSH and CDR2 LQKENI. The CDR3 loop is CASSPPNRRENGRETQYF. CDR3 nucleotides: TGTGCCAGCTCACCACCGAATCGCCGGGAGAATGGACGCGAGACCCAGTACTTC.

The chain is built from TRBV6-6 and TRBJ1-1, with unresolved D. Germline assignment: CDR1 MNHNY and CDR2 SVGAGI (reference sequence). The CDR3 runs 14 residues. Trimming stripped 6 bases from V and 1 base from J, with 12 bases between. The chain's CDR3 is CASSGVSRNTEAFF. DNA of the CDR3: TGTGCCAGCAGCGGGGTATCCCGGAACACTGAAGCTTTCTTT.

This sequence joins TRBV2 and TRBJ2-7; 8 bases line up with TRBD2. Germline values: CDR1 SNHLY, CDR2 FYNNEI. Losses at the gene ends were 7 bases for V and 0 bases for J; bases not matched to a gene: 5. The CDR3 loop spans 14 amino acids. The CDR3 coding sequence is TGTGCCAGCAAGGGCGGACTAGCCTCCTACGAGCAGTACTTC. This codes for CASKGGLASYEQYF.

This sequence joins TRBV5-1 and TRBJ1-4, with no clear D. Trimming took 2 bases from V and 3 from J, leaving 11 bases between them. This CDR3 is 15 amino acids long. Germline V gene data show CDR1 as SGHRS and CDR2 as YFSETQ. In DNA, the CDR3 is TGCGCCAGCAGCTTTGACGGGAACTCTAATGAAAAACTGTTTTTT. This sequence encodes CASSFDGNSNEKLFF.

CDR3: CASSPTSGGTNTDTQYF. CDR3 bases: TGTGCCAGCAGCCCCACTAGCGGGGGGACCAACACAGATACGCAGTATTTT. The chain employs TRBV4-2 and TRBJ2-3, with 12 bases matching TRBD2. Germline V gene sequence: CDR1 LGHNA, CDR2 YNFKEQ. The CDR3 is 17 amino acids. V trimming: 4 bases; J trimming: 2 bases; junction bases outside the gene matches: 7.

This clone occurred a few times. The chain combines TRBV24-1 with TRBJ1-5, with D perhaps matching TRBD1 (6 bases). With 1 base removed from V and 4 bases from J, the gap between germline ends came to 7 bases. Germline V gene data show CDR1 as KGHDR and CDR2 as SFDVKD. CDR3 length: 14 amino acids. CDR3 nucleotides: TGTGCCACCAGTGATTTAGGGGGGAATCAGCCCCAGCATTTT. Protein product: CATSDLGGNQPQHF.

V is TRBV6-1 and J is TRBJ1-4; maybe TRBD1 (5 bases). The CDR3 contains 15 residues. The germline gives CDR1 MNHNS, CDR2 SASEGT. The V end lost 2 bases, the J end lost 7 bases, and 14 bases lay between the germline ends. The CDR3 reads CASSENWGSFEKLFF. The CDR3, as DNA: TGTGCCAGCAGTGAAAATTGGGGGAGCTTTGAAAAACTGTTTTTT.

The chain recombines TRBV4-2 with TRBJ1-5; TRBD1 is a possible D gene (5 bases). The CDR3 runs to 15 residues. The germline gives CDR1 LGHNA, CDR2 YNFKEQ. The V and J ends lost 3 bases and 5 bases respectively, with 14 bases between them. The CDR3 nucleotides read TGTGCCAGCAGCCAGGGAGAGAGGGGAGATCAGCCCCAGCATTTT. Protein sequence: CASSQGERGDQPQHF.

The CDR3 bases are TGTGCCAGTAGGCGACAGGCCCCCCAAGAGACCCAGTACTTC. Protein product: CASRRQAPQETQYF. This chain uses TRBV19 with TRBJ2-5; a possible D gene is TRBD1 (6 bases). The V gene lost 6 bases and the J gene lost 1 base, with 12 bases spanning the gap. CDR3 size: 14 residues. CDR1 and CDR2 from the germline V gene are LNHDA and SQIVND (reference sequence).

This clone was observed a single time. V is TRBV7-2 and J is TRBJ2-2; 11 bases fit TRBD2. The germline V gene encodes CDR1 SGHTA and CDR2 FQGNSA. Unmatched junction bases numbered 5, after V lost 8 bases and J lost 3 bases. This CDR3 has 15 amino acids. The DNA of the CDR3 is TGTGCCAGCGGGCTAGCGGGGGGATACACCGGGGAGCTGTTTTTT. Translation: CASGLAGGYTGELFF.

The CDR3 loop reads CASTTTGRSNQPQHF. The CDR3 region has the DNA TGTGCCAGTACCACCACCGGACGCTCAAATCAGCCCCAGCATTTT. This chain uses TRBV19 with TRBJ1-5; D ambiguous. Germline-derived CDR1 and CDR2 are LNHDA and SQIVND (reference sequence). V lost 7 bases and J 4 bases, leaving 17 bases between the germline ends. The CDR3 spans 15 residues.

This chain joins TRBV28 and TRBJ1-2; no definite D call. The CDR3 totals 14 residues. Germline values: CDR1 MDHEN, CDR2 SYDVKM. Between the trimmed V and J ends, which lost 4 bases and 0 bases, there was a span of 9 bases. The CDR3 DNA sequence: TGTGCCAGCAGTTCGGCCGGCTCTAACTATGGCTACACCTTC. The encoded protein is CASSSAGSNYGYTF.

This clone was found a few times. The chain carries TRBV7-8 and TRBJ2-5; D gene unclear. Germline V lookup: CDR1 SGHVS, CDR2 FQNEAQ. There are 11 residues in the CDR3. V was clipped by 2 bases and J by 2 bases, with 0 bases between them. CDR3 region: CASSLQETQYF. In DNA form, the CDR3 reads TGTGCCAGCAGCTTACAAGAGACCCAGTACTTC.